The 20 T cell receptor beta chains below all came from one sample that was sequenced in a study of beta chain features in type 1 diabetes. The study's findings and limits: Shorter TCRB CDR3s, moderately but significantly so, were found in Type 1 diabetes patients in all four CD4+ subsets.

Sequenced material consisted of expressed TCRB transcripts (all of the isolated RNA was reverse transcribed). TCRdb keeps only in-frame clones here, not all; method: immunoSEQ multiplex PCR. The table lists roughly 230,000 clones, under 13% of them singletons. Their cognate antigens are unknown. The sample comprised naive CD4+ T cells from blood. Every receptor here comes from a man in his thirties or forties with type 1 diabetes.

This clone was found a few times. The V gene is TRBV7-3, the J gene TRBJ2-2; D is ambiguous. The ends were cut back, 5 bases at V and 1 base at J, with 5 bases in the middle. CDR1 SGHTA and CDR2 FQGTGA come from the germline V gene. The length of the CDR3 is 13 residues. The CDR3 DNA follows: TGTGCCAGCAGCAGCTTGAACACCGGGGAGCTGTTTTTT. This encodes CASSSLNTGELFF.

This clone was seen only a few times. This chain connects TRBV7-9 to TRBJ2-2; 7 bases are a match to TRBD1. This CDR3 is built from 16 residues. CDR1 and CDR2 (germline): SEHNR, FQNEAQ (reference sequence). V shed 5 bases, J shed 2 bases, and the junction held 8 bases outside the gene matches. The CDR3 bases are TGTGCCAGCAGCAAAGTCGGGACAGCCAACACCGGGGAGCTGTTTTTT. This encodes CASSKVGTANTGELFF.

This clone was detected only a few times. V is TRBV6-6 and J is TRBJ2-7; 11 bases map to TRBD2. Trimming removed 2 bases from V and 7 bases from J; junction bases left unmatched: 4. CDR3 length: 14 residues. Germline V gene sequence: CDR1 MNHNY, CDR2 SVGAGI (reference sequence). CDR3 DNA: TGTGCCAGCAGTTACCCGAGGACTAGCGGGGAGCAGTACTTC. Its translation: CASSYPRTSGEQYF.

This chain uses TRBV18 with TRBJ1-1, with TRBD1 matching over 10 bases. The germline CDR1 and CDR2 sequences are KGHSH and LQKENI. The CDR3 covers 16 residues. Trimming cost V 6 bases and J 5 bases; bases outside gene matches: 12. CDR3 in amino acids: CASSRQDRGLGTEAFF. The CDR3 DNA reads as TGTGCCAGCTCTCGCCAAGACAGGGGGCTGGGGACTGAAGCTTTCTTT.

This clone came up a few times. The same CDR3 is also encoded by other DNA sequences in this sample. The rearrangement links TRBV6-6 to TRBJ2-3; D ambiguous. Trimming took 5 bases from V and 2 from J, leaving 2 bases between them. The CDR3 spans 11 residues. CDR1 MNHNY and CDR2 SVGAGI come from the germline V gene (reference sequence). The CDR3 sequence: CASSLTDTQYF. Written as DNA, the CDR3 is TGTGCCAGCAGTCTCACAGATACGCAGTATTTT.

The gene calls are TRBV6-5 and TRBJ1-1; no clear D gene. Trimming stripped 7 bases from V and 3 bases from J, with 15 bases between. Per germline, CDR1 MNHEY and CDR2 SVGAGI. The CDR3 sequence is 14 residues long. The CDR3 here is CASTLLGGDTEAFF. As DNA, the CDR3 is TGTGCCAGCACTTTGCTCGGCGGGGACACTGAAGCTTTCTTT.

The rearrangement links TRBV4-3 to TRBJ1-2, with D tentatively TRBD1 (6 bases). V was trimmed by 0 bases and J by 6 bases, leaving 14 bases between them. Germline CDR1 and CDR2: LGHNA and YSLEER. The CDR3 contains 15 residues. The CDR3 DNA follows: TGCGCCAGCAGCCAAGAGATGCGGGGGCGCGATGGCTACACCTTC. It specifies CASSQEMRGRDGYTF.

The CDR3, as DNA: TGTGCCAGCAGTGAACTTCTCGGGGATACGCAGTATTTT. Its translation is CASSELLGDTQYF. The V and J genes are TRBV6-5 and TRBJ2-3; D ambiguous. The CDR3 extends over 13 amino acids. V was pared by 5 bases and J by 6 bases, with 12 bases between. Germline V CDR1 and CDR2: MNHEY, SVGAGI.

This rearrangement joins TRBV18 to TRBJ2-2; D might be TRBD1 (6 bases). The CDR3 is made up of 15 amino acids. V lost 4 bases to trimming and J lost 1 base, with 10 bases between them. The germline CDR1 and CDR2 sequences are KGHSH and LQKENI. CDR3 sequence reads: CASSLRTENTGELFF. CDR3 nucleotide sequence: TGTGCCAGCTCACTAAGGACAGAGAACACCGGGGAGCTGTTTTTT.

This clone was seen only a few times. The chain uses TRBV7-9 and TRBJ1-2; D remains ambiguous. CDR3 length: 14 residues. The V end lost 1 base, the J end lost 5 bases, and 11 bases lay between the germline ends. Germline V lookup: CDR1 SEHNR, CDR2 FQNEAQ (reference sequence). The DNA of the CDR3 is TGTGCCAGCAGCTTAGGGCAGGAGGAGTATGGCTACACCTTC. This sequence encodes CASSLGQEEYGYTF.

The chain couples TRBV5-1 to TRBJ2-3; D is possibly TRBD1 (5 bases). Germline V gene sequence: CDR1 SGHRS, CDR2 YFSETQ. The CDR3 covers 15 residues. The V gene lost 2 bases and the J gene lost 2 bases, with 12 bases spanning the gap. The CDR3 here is CASSFTGWNTDTQYF. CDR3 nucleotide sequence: TGCGCCAGCAGCTTTACAGGATGGAACACAGATACGCAGTATTTT.

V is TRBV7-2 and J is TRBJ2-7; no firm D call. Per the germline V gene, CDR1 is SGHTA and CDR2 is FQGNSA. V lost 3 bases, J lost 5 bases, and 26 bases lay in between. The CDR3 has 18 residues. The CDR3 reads CASSLTMDTRSSTHEQYF. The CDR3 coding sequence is TGTGCCAGCAGCTTGACGATGGATACGCGGTCATCAACCCACGAGCAGTACTTC. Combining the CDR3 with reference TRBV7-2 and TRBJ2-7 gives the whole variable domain GAGVSQSPSNKVTEKGKDVELRCDPISGHTALYWYRQSLGQGLEFLIYFQGNSAPDKSGLPSDRFSAERTGGSVSTLTIQRTQQEDSAVYLCASSLTMDTRSSTHEQYFGPGTRLTVT.

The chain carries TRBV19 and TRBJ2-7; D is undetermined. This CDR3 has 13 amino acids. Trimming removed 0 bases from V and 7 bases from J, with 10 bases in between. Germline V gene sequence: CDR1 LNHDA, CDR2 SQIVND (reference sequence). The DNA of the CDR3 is TGTGCCAGTAGTATAGACGTAGCCGGGGAGCAGTACTTC. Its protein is CASSIDVAGEQYF.

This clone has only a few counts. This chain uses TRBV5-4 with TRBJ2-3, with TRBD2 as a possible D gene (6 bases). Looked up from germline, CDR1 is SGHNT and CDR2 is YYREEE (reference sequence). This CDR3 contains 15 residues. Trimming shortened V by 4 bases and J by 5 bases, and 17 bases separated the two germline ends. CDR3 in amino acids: CASSAGLAGLDTQYF. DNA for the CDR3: TGTGCCAGCAGCGCGGGACTCGCGGGGCTAGATACGCAGTATTTT.

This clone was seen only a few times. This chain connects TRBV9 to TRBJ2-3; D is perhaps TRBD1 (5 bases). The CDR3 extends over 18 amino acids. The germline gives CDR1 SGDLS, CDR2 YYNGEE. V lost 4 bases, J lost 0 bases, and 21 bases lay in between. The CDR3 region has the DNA TGTGCCAGCAGCAAGTCTCCCGGTAAAGGGGCTAGCACAGATACGCAGTATTTT. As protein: CASSKSPGKGASTDTQYF.

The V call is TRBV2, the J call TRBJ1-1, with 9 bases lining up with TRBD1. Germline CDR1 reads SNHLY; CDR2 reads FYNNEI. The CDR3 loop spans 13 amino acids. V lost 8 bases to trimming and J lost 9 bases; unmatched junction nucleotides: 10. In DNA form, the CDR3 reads TGTGCCAGCTGGCCGGACAGGGGTGTCCAAGCTTTCTTT. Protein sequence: CASWPDRGVQAFF.

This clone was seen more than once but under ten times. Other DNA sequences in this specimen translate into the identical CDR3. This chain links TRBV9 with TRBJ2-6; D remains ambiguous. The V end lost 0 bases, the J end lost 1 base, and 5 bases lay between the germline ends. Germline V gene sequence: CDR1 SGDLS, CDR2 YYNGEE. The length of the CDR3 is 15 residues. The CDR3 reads CASSVGGSGANVLTF. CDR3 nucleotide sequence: TGTGCCAGCAGCGTAGGCGGTTCTGGGGCCAACGTCCTGACTTTC. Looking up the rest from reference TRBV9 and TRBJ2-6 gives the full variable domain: DSGVTQTPKHLITATGQRVTLRCSPRSGDLSVYWYQQSLDQGLQFLIQYYNGEERAKGNILERFSAQQFPDLHSELNLSSLELGDSALYFCASSVGGSGANVLTFGAGSRLTVL.

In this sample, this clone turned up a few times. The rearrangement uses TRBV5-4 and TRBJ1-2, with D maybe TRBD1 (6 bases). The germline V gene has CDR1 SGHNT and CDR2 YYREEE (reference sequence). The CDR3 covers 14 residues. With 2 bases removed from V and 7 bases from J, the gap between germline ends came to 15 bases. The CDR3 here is CASSFSDRPGGYTF. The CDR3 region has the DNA TGTGCCAGCAGCTTCTCTGACAGGCCGGGTGGCTACACCTTC. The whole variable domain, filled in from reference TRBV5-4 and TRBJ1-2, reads ETGVTQSPTHLIKTRGQQVTLRCSSQSGHNTVSWYQQALGQGPQFIFQYYREEENGRGNFPPRFSGLQFPNYSSELNVNALELDDSALYLCASSFSDRPGGYTFGSGTRLTVV.

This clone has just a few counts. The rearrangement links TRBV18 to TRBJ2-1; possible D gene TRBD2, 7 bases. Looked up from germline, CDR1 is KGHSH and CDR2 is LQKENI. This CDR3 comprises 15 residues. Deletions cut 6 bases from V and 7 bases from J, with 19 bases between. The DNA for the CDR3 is TGTGCCAGCTCTCCCGCCAGGGGACTACTAAATGAGCAGTTCTTC. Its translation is CASSPARGLLNEQFF.

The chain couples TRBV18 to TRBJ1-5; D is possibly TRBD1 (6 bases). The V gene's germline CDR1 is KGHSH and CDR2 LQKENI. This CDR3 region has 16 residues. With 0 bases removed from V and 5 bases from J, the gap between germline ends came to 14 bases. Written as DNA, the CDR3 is TGTGCCAGCTCACCACCGGGCAGGGGAGAATATCAGCCCCAGCATTTT. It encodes CASSPPGRGEYQPQHF.